What follows are 23 T cell receptor beta chains derived from one specimen sequenced in a study of T cell responses to AZD1222 COVID-19 vaccine. Produced via immunoSEQ multiplex PCR; TCRdb's table is partial and in-frame only. Found here are approximately 81,000 clones, under 95% of them singletons; the top ten hold about 4.9%. Sequences were derived from peripheral blood, sampled on day 0 of MenACWY control vaccination. Receptors were obtained from an adult in good health.

The chain recombines TRBV19 with TRBJ2-7; 8 nucleotides line up with TRBD1. The CDR3 is 14 residues long. Germline CDR1 and CDR2: LNHDA and SQIVND (reference sequence). With 4 bases clipped from V and 4 bases from J, the junction kept 6 bases outside the gene matches. CDR3 sequence (DNA): TGTGCCAGTAGTACCGCCCGACAGGGGTACGAGCAGTACTTC. Amino acid sequence: CASSTARQGYEQYF.

The chain uses TRBV4-3 and TRBJ2-3, with 14 bases aligning to TRBD2. This CDR3 region has 16 residues. Trimming took 4 bases from V and 4 from J; bases not matched to a gene: 4. From germline, CDR1 is LGHNA and CDR2 YSLEER. The CDR3 protein is CASSLTSGRASDTQYF. The CDR3 coding sequence is TGCGCCAGCAGCCTGACTAGCGGGAGGGCCTCAGATACGCAGTATTTT.

The chain couples TRBV29-1 to TRBJ1-1; D unresolved. Per the germline V gene, CDR1 is SQVTM and CDR2 is ANQGSEA. CDR3 length: 12 residues. Deletions cut 4 bases from V and 1 base from J, with 7 bases between. This chain's CDR3 is CSVGRGNTEAFF. Here the CDR3 DNA reads TGCAGCGTTGGGCGGGGGAACACTGAAGCTTTCTTT.

V and J are TRBV3-1 (or the pseudogene TRBV3-2) and TRBJ1-5, with no clear D. The CDR3 totals 13 residues. V was cut by 3 bases and J by 7 bases, with 10 bases left in between. Looked up from germline, CDR1 is LGHDT and CDR2 is YNNKEL (reference sequence). CDR3 protein: CASSQTTEQPQHF. The DNA of the CDR3 is TGTGCCAGCAGCCAGACCACGGAACAGCCCCAGCATTTT.

The rearrangement links TRBV28 to TRBJ1-2; D gene uncertain. The germline CDR1 and CDR2 sequences are MDHEN and SYDVKM. Deletions cut 4 bases from V and 8 bases from J, with 14 bases between. This CDR3 spans 13 amino acids. The CDR3 reads CASSSRPLGGYTF. The CDR3 DNA reads TGTGCCAGCAGTTCCCGCCCTTTAGGAGGCTACACCTTC.

The CDR3 protein is CASSLAGQRKETQYF. The CDR3 DNA reads as TGTGCCAGCAGCTTGGCGGGACAAAGAAAGGAGACCCAGTACTTC. The chain uses TRBV5-6 and TRBJ2-5, with D tentatively TRBD1 (6 bases). There are 15 residues in the CDR3. V was pared by 0 bases and J by 5 bases, with 14 bases between. The V gene's germline CDR1 is SGHDT and CDR2 YYEEEE.

The CDR3 loop reads CASSQAANAGTGKNTEAFF. The CDR3, as DNA: TGCGCCAGCAGCCAAGCAGCCAACGCGGGGACAGGGAAGAACACTGAAGCTTTCTTT. The chain combines TRBV4-3 with TRBJ1-1, with 9 bases aligning to TRBD1. The V gene's germline CDR1 is LGHNA and CDR2 YSLEER. V lost 1 base to trimming and J lost 1 base; unmatched junction nucleotides: 13. The CDR3 is 19 amino acids.

V gene TRBV5-1 combines with J gene TRBJ2-1, with unresolved D. The CDR3 is made up of 12 amino acids. Trimming removed 7 bases from V and 1 base from J, with 6 bases in between. The germline CDR1 and CDR2 sequences are SGHRS and YFSETQ. In DNA form, the CDR3 reads TGCGCCAGCTTCCATTCCTACAATGAGCAGTTCTTC. Protein sequence: CASFHSYNEQFF.

This chain joins TRBV7-2 and TRBJ2-7; 9 bases line up with TRBD1. Trimming cost V 5 bases and J 4 bases; bases outside gene matches: 9. Germline CDR1 and CDR2: SGHTA and FQGNSA. This CDR3 has 15 amino acids. This CDR3 reads CASSPRTGDQYEQYF. CDR3 coding DNA: TGTGCCAGCAGCCCACGGACAGGGGATCAGTACGAGCAGTACTTC.

The CDR3 DNA sequence: TGTGCCAGCAACCCAGCCACTTCCTACAATGAGCAGTTCTTC. It encodes CASNPATSYNEQFF. The genes are TRBV2 and TRBJ2-1; D remains unclear. This CDR3 has 14 amino acids. Germline V gene sequence: CDR1 SNHLY, CDR2 FYNNEI. V lost 7 bases to trimming and J lost 1 base, with 11 bases between them. The full variable domain, with the rest looked up from reference TRBV2 and TRBJ2-1, is EPEVTQTPSHQVTQMGQEVILRCVPISNHLYFYWYRQILGQKVEFLVSFYNNEISEKSEIFDDQFSVERPDGSNFTLKIRSTKLEDSAMYFCASNPATSYNEQFFGPGTRLTVL.

The chain carries TRBV3-1 (or the pseudogene TRBV3-2) and TRBJ1-2; 8 nucleotides line up with TRBD1. Trimming removed 1 base from V and 2 bases from J; junction bases left unmatched: 3. CDR3 length equals 15 residues. Germline V gene lookup returns CDR1 LGHDT and CDR2 YNNKEL (reference sequence). DNA of the CDR3: TGTGCCAGCAGCCAAGGGACAGGGCTGAACTATGGCTACACCTTC. This encodes CASSQGTGLNYGYTF.

The chain's CDR3 is CASSLLSSTEAFF. CDR3 nucleotides: TGTGCCAGCAGCTTACTGAGCTCTACTGAAGCTTTCTTT. The genes are TRBV11-3 and TRBJ1-1; D unresolved. Per the germline V gene, CDR1 is SGHNT and CDR2 is YENEEA. The CDR3 has 13 residues. Trimming stripped 2 bases from V and 5 bases from J, with 9 bases between.

In its sample, this clone was seen once. The rearrangement uses TRBV25-1 and TRBJ2-1; 7 nucleotides match TRBD2. The CDR3 covers 16 residues. Germline V gives CDR1 MGHDK, CDR2 SYGVNS. Germline trimming cut 6 bases from V and 0 bases from J; bases unmatched to any gene: 8. The CDR3 loop reads CASSAWGGLSYNEQFF. In nucleotides, the CDR3 is TGTGCCAGCAGCGCCTGGGGGGGACTCTCCTACAATGAGCAGTTCTTC.

This clone occurred once. The CDR3 spells CATSNRGSGAQYF. CDR3 sequence (DNA): TGTGCCACCAGTAACAGGGGGAGTGGGGCCCAGTACTTC. The V call is TRBV24-1, the J call TRBJ2-5; 8 bases line up with TRBD1. The ends lost 6 bases at V and 9 bases at J; junction bases unmatched: 8. CDR3 size: 13 residues. Germline V gene lookup returns CDR1 KGHDR and CDR2 SFDVKD.

The V and J genes are TRBV24-1 and TRBJ2-4; TRBD1 might be the D (5 bases). Deletions cut 4 bases from V and 6 bases from J, with 12 bases between. Germline V lookup: CDR1 KGHDR, CDR2 SFDVKD. The length of the CDR3 is 14 residues. CDR3 bases: TGTGCCACCAGTGACCCTGACAGCCCAAACATTCAGTACTTC. It translates to CATSDPDSPNIQYF.

The chain is built from TRBV19 and TRBJ1-1; D call uncertain. The length of the CDR3 is 14 residues. V lost 1 base to trimming and J lost 2 bases, with 8 bases between them. Per germline, CDR1 LNHDA and CDR2 SQIVND (reference sequence). This CDR3 is CASSIGLVNTEAFF. For the CDR3, the DNA is TGTGCCAGTAGTATAGGACTGGTTAACACTGAAGCTTTCTTT.

V gene TRBV19 combines with J gene TRBJ1-2; TRBD1 agrees at 7 bases. The germline gives CDR1 LNHDA, CDR2 SQIVND (reference sequence). The length of the CDR3 is 13 residues. The V and J ends lost 4 bases and 8 bases, in that order; junction bases with no gene match: 7. The CDR3 DNA sequence: TGTGCCAGTAGTAAGACAGGGTACGACGGCTACACCTTC. Amino acid sequence: CASSKTGYDGYTF.

The J gene is TRBJ2-3, the V gene TRBV16, with TRBD1 identical over 10 bases. V lost 4 bases to trimming and J lost 9 bases; unmatched junction nucleotides: 7. This CDR3 has 14 residues. Germline V lookup: CDR1 KGHSY, CDR2 FQNENV. CDR3 sequence reads: CASSPPRDRGTQYF. The CDR3 DNA reads TGTGCCAGCAGCCCCCCCCGGGACAGGGGAACGCAGTATTTT. Using reference TRBV16 and TRBJ2-3 for the parts outside the CDR3, the full variable domain is GEEVAQTPKHLVRGEGQKAKLYCAPIKGHSYVFWYQQVLKNEFKFLISFQNENVFDETGMPKERFSAKCLPNSPCSLEIQATKLEDSAVYFCASSPPRDRGTQYFGPGTRLTVL.

The chain combines TRBV28 with TRBJ2-5, with TRBD1 matching over 8 bases. There are 16 residues in the CDR3. Trimming at V came to 5 bases and at J to 5 bases, leaving 13 bases not matched to a gene. CDR1 is MDHEN, CDR2 SYDVKM, per germline. CDR3 residues: CASSTPGQGEVETQYF. The CDR3 DNA follows: TGTGCCAGCAGTACTCCCGGACAGGGTGAAGTGGAGACCCAGTACTTC.

The chain uses TRBV5-1 and TRBJ1-1; D gene unclear. CDR1 and CDR2 (germline): SGHRS, YFSETQ. V lost 3 bases, J lost 6 bases, and 12 bases lay in between. The CDR3 spans 13 residues. This chain's CDR3 is CASSSTSNPEAFF. CDR3 DNA sequence: TGCGCCAGCAGCTCCACCTCGAATCCTGAAGCTTTCTTT.

V gene TRBV4-3 combines with J gene TRBJ1-5, with a possible D match to TRBD1 (5 bases). The V end lost 0 bases, the J end lost 4 bases, and 10 bases lay between the germline ends. The CDR3 loop spans 15 amino acids. Germline values: CDR1 LGHNA, CDR2 YSLEER. The CDR3 coding sequence is TGCGCCAGCAGCCAAGAATTGGGGGGAAATCAGCCCCAGCATTTT. This sequence encodes CASSQELGGNQPQHF.

The chain employs TRBV28 and TRBJ2-7; D uncertain. Trimming pared 7 bases from V and 0 bases from J, leaving 10 bases between. Germline CDR1 reads MDHEN; CDR2 reads SYDVKM. The CDR3 is 13 residues long. As DNA, the CDR3 is TGTGCCAGCAAAGAACAGCACTCCTACGAGCAGTACTTC. This encodes CASKEQHSYEQYF.

V and J are TRBV28 and TRBJ1-5; D is undetermined. The V and J ends lost 6 bases and 7 bases respectively, with 13 bases between them. This CDR3 contains 13 residues. Looked up from germline, CDR1 is MDHEN and CDR2 is SYDVKM. The CDR3 DNA reads as TGTGCCAGCAGCTCCTTGGTTCGGCAGCCCCAGCATTTT. Its translation is CASSSLVRQPQHF. The variable domain in full, with the rest retrieved from reference TRBV28 and TRBJ1-5, is DVKVTQSSRYLVKRTGEKVFLECVQDMDHENMFWYRQDPGLGLRLIYFSYDVKMKEKGDIPEGYSVSREKKERFSLILESASTNQTSMYLCASSSLVRQPQHFGDGTRLSIL.